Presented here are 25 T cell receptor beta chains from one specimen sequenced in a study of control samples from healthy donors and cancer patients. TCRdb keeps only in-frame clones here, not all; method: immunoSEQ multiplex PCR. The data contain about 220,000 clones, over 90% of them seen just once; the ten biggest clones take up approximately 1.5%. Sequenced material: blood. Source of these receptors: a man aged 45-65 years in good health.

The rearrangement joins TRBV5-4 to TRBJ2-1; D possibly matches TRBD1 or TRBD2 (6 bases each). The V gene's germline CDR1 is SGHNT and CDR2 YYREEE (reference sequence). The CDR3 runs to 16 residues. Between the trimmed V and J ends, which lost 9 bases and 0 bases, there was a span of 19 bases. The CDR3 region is CATLKGGLSSYNEQFF. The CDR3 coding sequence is TGTGCCACCCTAAAGGGGGGTTTGAGCTCCTACAATGAGCAGTTCTTC. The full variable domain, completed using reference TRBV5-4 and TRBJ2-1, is ETGVTQSPTHLIKTRGQQVTLRCSSQSGHNTVSWYQQALGQGPQFIFQYYREEENGRGNFPPRFSGLQFPNYSSELNVNALELDDSALYLCATLKGGLSSYNEQFFGPGTRLTVL.

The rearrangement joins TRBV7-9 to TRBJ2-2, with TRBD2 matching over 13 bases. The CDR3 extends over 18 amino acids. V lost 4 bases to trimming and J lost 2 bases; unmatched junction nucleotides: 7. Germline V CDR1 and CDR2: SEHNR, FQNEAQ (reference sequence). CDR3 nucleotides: TGTGCCAGCAGCTCCCCTACTAGCGGGGGGGTAAACACCGGGGAGCTGTTTTTT. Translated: CASSSPTSGGVNTGELFF. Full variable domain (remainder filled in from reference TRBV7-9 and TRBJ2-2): DTGVSQNPRHKITKRGQNVTFRCDPISEHNRLYWYRQTLGQGPEFLTYFQNEAQLEKSRLLSDRFSAERPKGSFSTLEIQRTEQGDSAMYLCASSSPTSGGVNTGELFFGEGSRLTVL.

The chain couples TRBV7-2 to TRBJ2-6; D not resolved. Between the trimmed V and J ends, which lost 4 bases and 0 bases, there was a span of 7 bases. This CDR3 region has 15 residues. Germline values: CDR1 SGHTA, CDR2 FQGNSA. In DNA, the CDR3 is TGTGCCAGCAGCTCTCATTTCTCTGGGGCCAACGTCCTGACTTTC. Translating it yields CASSSHFSGANVLTF.

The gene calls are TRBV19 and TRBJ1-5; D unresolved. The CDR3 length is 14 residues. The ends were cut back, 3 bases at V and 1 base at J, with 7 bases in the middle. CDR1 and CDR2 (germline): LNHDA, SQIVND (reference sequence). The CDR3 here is CASSMWWSNQPQHF. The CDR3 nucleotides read TGTGCCAGTAGTATGTGGTGGAGCAATCAGCCCCAGCATTTT.

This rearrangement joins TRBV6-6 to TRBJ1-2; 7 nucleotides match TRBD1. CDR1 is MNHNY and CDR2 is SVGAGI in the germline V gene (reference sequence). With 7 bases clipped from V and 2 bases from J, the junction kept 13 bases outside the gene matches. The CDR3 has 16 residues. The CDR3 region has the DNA TGTGCCAGCACCATACCCCAGACAGGGAGCAACTATGGCTACACCTTC. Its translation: CASTIPQTGSNYGYTF.

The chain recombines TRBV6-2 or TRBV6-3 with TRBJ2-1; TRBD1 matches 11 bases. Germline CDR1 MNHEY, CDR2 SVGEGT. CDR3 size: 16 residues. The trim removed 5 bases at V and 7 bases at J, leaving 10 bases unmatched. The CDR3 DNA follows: TGTGCCAGCAGTCCGCGGGGACAGGGGGTGGCGAATGAGCAGTTCTTC. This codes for CASSPRGQGVANEQFF.

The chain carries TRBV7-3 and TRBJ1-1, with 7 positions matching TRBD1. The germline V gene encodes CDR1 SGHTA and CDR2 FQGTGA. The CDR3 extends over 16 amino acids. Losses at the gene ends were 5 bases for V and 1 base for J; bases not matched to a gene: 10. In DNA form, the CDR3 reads TGTGCCAGCAGCCCAGGGGGTGGCAGGGGGAACACTGAAGCTTTCTTT. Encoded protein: CASSPGGGRGNTEAFF. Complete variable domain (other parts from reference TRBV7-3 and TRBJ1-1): GAGVSQTPSNKVTEKGKYVELRCDPISGHTALYWYRQSLGQGPEFLIYFQGTGAADDSGLPNDRFFAVRPEGSVSTLKIQRTERGDSAVYLCASSPGGGRGNTEAFFGQGTRLTVV.

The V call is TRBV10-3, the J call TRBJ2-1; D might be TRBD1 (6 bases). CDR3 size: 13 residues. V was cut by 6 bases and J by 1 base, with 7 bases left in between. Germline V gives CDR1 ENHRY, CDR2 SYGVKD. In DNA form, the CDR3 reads TGTGCCATCAGACAGGGTTCCTACAATGAGCAGTTCTTC. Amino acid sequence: CAIRQGSYNEQFF.

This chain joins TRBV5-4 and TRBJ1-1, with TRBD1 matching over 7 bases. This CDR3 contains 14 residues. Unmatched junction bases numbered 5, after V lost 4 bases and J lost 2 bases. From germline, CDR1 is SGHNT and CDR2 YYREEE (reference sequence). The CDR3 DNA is TGTGCCAGCAGCCGGGGACAGAGAAACACTGAAGCTTTCTTT. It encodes CASSRGQRNTEAFF.

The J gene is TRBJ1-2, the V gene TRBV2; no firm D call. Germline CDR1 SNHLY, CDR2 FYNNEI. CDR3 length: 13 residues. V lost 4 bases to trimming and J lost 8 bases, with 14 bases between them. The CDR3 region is CASSVYRSGGYTF. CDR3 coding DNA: TGTGCCAGCAGTGTTTACCGATCTGGGGGCTACACCTTC.

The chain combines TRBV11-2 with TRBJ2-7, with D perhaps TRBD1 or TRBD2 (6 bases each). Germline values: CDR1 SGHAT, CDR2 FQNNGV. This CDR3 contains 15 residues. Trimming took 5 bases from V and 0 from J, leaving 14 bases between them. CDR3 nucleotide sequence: TGTGCCAGCAGCGGAGGGCCGGGGGCCTCCTACGAGCAGTACGTC. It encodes CASSGGPGASYEQYV.

Here the CDR3 reads CASSDPFQWGLNYEQYF. In nucleotides, the CDR3 is TGTGCCAGCAGTGACCCCTTTCAGTGGGGATTAAATTACGAGCAGTACTTC. V is TRBV6-1 and J is TRBJ2-7; D gene unclear. Germline CDR1 reads MNHNS; CDR2 reads SASEGT. V was trimmed by 3 bases and J by 4 bases, leaving 22 bases between them. CDR3 length equals 17 residues.

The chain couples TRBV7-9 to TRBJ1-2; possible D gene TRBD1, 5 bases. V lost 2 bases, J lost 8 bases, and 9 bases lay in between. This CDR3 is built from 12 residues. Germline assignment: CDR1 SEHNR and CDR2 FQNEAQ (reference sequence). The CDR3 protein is CASSLRGVGYTF. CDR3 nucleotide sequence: TGTGCCAGCAGCTTAAGAGGGGTGGGCTACACCTTC.

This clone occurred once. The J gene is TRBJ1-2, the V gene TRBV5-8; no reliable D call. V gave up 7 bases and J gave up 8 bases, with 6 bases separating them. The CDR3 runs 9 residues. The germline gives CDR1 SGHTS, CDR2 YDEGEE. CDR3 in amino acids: CASGRGYTF. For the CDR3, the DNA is TGTGCCAGCGGGCGGGGCTACACCTTC. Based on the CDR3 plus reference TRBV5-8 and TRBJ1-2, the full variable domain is EAGVTQSPTHLIKTRGQQATLRCSPISGHTSVYWYQQALGLGLQFLLWYDEGEERNRGNFPPRFSGRQFPNYSSELNVNALELEDSALYLCASGRGYTFGSGTRLTVV.

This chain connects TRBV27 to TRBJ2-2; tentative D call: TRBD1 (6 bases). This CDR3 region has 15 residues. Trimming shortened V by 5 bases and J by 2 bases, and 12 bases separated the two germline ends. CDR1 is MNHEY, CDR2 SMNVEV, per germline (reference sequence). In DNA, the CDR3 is TGTGCCAGCAGTCGCCAGGGGCGTAACACCGGGGAGCTGTTTTTT. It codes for CASSRQGRNTGELFF.

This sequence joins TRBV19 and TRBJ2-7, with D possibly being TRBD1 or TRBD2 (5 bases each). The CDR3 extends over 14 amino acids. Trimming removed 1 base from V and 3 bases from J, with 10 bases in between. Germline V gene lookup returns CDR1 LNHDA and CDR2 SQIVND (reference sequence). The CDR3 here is CASSIARDGYEQYF. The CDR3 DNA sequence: TGTGCCAGTAGTATAGCCCGGGACGGCTACGAGCAGTACTTC.

The CDR3 spells CASSLELAGTGKSNTEAFF. CDR3 nucleotide sequence: TGTGCCAGCAGCTTAGAACTCGCCGGGACAGGTAAATCGAACACTGAAGCTTTCTTT. This chain uses TRBV11-2 with TRBJ1-1, with 8 nucleotides matching TRBD1. From germline, CDR1 is SGHAT and CDR2 FQNNGV. The CDR3 runs to 19 residues. V dropped 0 bases and J dropped 1; count of bases not matched to a gene: 13. Full variable domain (missing parts from reference TRBV11-2 and TRBJ1-1): EAGVAQSPRYKIIEKRQSVAFWCNPISGHATLYWYQQILGQGPKLLIQFQNNGVVDDSQLPKDRFSAERLKGVDSTLKIQPAKLEDSAVYLCASSLELAGTGKSNTEAFFGQGTRLTVV.

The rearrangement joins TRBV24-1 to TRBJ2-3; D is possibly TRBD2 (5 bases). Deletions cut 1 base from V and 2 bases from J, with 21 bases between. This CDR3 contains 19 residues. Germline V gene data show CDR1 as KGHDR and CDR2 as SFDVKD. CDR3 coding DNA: TGTGCCACCAGTGATTTCCGCCGGACTTCTAGAAACCCCACAGATACGCAGTATTTT. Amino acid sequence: CATSDFRRTSRNPTDTQYF.

The CDR3 nucleotides read TGTGCCAGCAGCCAATTTGTAGGTGGAAACACCATATATTTT. It encodes CASSQFVGGNTIYF. The chain uses TRBV3-1 (or the pseudogene TRBV3-2) and TRBJ1-3; no reliable D call. Germline CDR1 reads LGHDT; CDR2 reads YNNKEL (reference sequence). This CDR3 is built from 14 residues. The V end lost 2 bases, the J end lost 3 bases, and 8 bases lay between the germline ends.

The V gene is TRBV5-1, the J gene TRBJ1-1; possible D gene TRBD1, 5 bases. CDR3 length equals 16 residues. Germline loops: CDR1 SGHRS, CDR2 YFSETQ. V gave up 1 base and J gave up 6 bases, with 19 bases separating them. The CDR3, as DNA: TGCGCCAGCAGCTTGACGGGTCAGGGATCCCTGGCTGAAGCTTTCTTT. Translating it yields CASSLTGQGSLAEAFF.

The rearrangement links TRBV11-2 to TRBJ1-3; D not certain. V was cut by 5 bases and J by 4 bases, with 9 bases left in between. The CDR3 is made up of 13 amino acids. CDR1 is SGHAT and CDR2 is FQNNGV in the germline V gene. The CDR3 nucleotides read TGTGCCAGCAGCCCAGTTCAGGGAAACACCATATATTTT. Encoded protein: CASSPVQGNTIYF.

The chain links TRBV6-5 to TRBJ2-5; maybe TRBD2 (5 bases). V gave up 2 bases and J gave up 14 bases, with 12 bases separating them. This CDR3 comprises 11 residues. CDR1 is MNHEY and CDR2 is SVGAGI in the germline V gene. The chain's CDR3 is CASSYEGGQYF. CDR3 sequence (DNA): TGTGCCAGCAGTTACGAGGGCGGCCAATACTTC.

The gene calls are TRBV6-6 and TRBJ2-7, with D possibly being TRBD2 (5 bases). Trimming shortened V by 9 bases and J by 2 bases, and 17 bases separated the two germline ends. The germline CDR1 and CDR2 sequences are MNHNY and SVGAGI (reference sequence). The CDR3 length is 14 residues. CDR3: CASQVGPGTYEQYF. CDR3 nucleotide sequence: TGTGCCAGTCAGGTCGGGCCGGGAACCTACGAGCAGTACTTC.

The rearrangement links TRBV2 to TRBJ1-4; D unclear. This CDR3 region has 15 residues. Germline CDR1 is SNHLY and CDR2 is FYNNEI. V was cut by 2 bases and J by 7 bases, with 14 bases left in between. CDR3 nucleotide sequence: TGTGCCAGCAGTGAAAAAGGGCGGATGAGTGAAAAACTGTTTTTT. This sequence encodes CASSEKGRMSEKLFF.

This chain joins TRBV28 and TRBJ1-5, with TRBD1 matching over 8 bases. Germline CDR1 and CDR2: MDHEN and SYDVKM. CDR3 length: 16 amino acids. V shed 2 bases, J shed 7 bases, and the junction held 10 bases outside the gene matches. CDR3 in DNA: TGTGCCAGCAGTTTAGGTGGACAGGGCATCCGGCAGCCCCAGCATTTT. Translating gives CASSLGGQGIRQPQHF. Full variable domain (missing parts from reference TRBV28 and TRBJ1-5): DVKVTQSSRYLVKRTGEKVFLECVQDMDHENMFWYRQDPGLGLRLIYFSYDVKMKEKGDIPEGYSVSREKKERFSLILESASTNQTSMYLCASSLGGQGIRQPQHFGDGTRLSIL.